One sample yielded the 9 T cell receptor beta chains listed below, sequenced in a study of CD8+ T cells in alopecia areata. RNA extraction and reverse transcription yielded cDNA as sequencing template. Sequencing used immunoSEQ multiplex PCR; TCRdb keeps in-frame clones, though not all of them. In the table there are about 110,000 clones, about 60% of which are singletons. The sample comprised NKG2D-low CD8+ T cells sorted from blood. The receptor set was obtained from a human donor with alopecia areata.

This clone came up a few times. The rearrangement joins TRBV13 to TRBJ2-1; D possibly corresponds to TRBD1 (6 bases). Trimming took 1 base from V and 5 from J, leaving 12 bases between them. CDR1 PRHDT and CDR2 FYEKMQ come from the germline V gene (reference sequence). CDR3 size: 15 residues. CDR3 nucleotide sequence: TGTGCCAGCAGCTTAGTTGTCGGACAGAACAATGAGCAGTTCTTC. As protein: CASSLVVGQNNEQFF.

The chain couples TRBV9 to TRBJ1-2, with D tentatively TRBD1 (6 bases). CDR1 is SGDLS and CDR2 is YYNGEE in the germline V gene. CDR3 size: 15 residues. The ends were cut back, 4 bases at V and 4 bases at J, with 17 bases in the middle. The CDR3 reads CASSQLGGWSYGYTF. CDR3 in DNA: TGTGCCAGCAGCCAGCTAGGGGGATGGAGCTATGGCTACACCTTC.

The chain joins TRBV7-9 to TRBJ2-5; D is ambiguous. CDR3 length: 12 residues. V lost 6 bases, J lost 0 bases, and 5 bases lay in between. Germline V lookup: CDR1 SEHNR, CDR2 FQNEAQ (reference sequence). The CDR3 sequence is CASRGNQETQYF. The CDR3 region has the DNA TGTGCCAGCAGGGGGAACCAAGAGACCCAGTACTTC.

V usage is TRBV4-1 and J usage is TRBJ1-5, with D tentatively TRBD1 (5 bases). From germline, CDR1 is MGHRA and CDR2 YSYEKL. The ends were cut back, 0 bases at V and 1 base at J, with 19 bases in the middle. The CDR3 is 19 amino acids. The CDR3 region has the DNA TGCGCCAGCAGCCAAGATCGAATAGGGACTTTAGGGAGCAATCAGCCCCAGCATTTT. Translating it yields CASSQDRIGTLGSNQPQHF.

This clone has a handful of counts. The chain couples TRBV28 to TRBJ2-1; the D gene is possibly TRBD2 (6 bases). Germline CDR1 is MDHEN and CDR2 is SYDVKM. V lost 6 bases, J lost 9 bases, and 18 bases lay in between. The CDR3 contains 14 residues. The CDR3 is CASSLGLEGGEQFF. In nucleotides, the CDR3 is TGTGCCAGCAGCCTTGGGCTGGAGGGAGGTGAGCAGTTCTTC.

As concerns this clone: The junction departs from germline at one end; a sequencing error may be responsible. The V call is TRBV7-9, the J call TRBJ2-7, with 9 bases fitting TRBD2. Germline values: CDR1 SEHNR, CDR2 FQNEAQ (reference sequence). CDR3 size: 14 residues. CDR3 nucleotide sequence: TGTGCCAGCAGCATAGCGGGAGCATTCTACGAGCAGTACTTC. Amino acids: CASSIAGAFYEQYF.

The chain uses TRBV9 and TRBJ2-2; possible D gene TRBD2, 6 bases. CDR1 and CDR2 from the germline V gene are SGDLS and YYNGEE. There are 14 residues in the CDR3. Trimming cost V 6 bases and J 4 bases, with 13 bases left between them. This CDR3 is CASTKTSGTGELFF. The CDR3 DNA is TGTGCCAGCACCAAGACTAGTGGCACCGGGGAGCTGTTTTTT.

The gene calls are TRBV4-1 and TRBJ1-1; D remains unclear. V was cut by 2 bases and J by 4 bases, with 11 bases left in between. The germline V gene has CDR1 MGHRA and CDR2 YSYEKL. The length of the CDR3 is 14 residues. CDR3 loop: CASSQRAVGTEAFF. The CDR3 DNA reads as TGCGCCAGCAGCCAAAGGGCAGTGGGCACTGAAGCTTTCTTT.

The chain has TRBV7-2 and TRBJ2-1; D not resolved. The CDR3 totals 15 residues. The germline V gene encodes CDR1 SGHTA and CDR2 FQGNSA. Trimming pared 2 bases from V and 4 bases from J, leaving 12 bases between. In DNA, the CDR3 is TGTGCCAGCAGCTTATCTTTGGAAGCATACAATGAGCAGTTCTTC. This gives the protein CASSLSLEAYNEQFF.